A selection of T cell receptor beta chains follows, all from one sample in a study of OX40 agonist ivuxolimab in advanced cancers. Method: immunoSEQ multiplex PCR; TCRdb's copy keeps in-frame clones and lacks some. The sample lists around 30,000 clones, roughly 80% occurring once. The sequencing here drew on CD4+ or CD8+ T cells sorted from blood, taken in a trial of the OX40 agonist ivuxolimab. These receptors were taken from an adult with an advanced solid tumor such as melanoma, head and neck, liver or kidney cancer. Each CDR3 is given with its conserved first and last residue. The D gene is left open where the match is weak. Part of the rows lack a size; the others show once, few, many or a class for expanded clones.

cdr3_length clone_size d_call j_call v_call cdr3_aa cdr3_nt
14 NA NA TRBJ2-3 TRBV5-1 CASSLGTSTDTQYF TGCGCCAGCAGCTTAGGTACTAGCACAGATACGCAGTATTTT
15 NA TRBD1 TRBJ2-3 TRBV7-9 CASSQGQGGTDTQYF TGTGCCAGCAGCCAGGGACAGGGAGGCACAGATACGCAGTATTTT
12 once NA TRBJ2-7 TRBV29-1 CSVEGSVSEQYF TGCAGCGTTGAGGGCAGTGTAAGCGAGCAGTACTTC
15 once NA TRBJ2-1 TRBV11-3 CASSLDPAELNEQFF TGTGCCAGCAGCTTAGATCCAGCAGAATTGAATGAGCAGTTCTTC
12 NA NA TRBJ2-7 TRBV6-1 CASSEGGSREYF TGTGCCAGCAGTGAAGGTGGCAGTAGGGAGTACTTC
11 once NA TRBJ2-5 TRBV11-2 CASRRQETQYF TGTGCCAGCAGGCGGCAAGAGACCCAGTACTTC
13 NA NA TRBJ2-5 TRBV7-9 CASSLVGAETQYF TGTGCCAGCAGCCTCGTCGGTGCAGAGACCCAGTACTTC
16 NA NA TRBJ2-4 TRBV28 CASSPGRSLAKNIQYF TGTGCCAGCAGTCCGGGTCGGTCCCTAGCCAAAAACATTCAGTACTTC
18 NA TRBD2 TRBJ2-7 TRBV5-1 CASSSGLAGGPSGYEQYF TGCGCCAGCAGCTCGGGACTAGCGGGGGGGCCTTCCGGCTACGAGCAGTACTTC
14 NA NA TRBJ2-3 TRBV15 CATSRGQFTDTQYF TGTGCCACCAGCAGAGGACAGTTCACAGATACGCAGTATTTT